This T cell receptor beta chain emerged from a study of Ad26.COV2.S vaccination and SARS-CoV-2 variants. Germline V gene sequence: CDR1 MNHNS, CDR2 SASEGT. V shed 3 bases and J shed 2 bases, with 8 bases lying between them. CDR3 length: 14 residues. Only in-frame clones appear in the TCRdb table, and some are missing; sequencing was by immunoSEQ multiplex PCR. Of 300,000 to 400,000 clones in the sample, approximately 90% are singletons; the top ten hold around 6.4%. Treatment: 19 received Ad26.COV2.S at low or high dose, single or two shots; a few received placebo; per-sample allocation not given. Each sample was drawn 63 days after the first injection (of vaccine or placebo). Vaccine was an Ad26 vector expressing Wuhan-strain SARS-CoV-2 spike.

The starting material was peripheral blood, obtained in a trial of Ad26.COV2.S vaccine versus placebo. The receptor comes from a person aged 18-60 years who received the Ad26.COV2.S COVID-19 vaccine or a placebo. This chain connects TRBV6-1 to TRBJ2-1; weak D call: TRBD1 (6 bases). CDR3 region: CASSDRGPYNEQFF. The CDR3 region has the DNA TGTGCCAGCAGTGACAGGGGACCCTACAATGAGCAGTTCTTC.